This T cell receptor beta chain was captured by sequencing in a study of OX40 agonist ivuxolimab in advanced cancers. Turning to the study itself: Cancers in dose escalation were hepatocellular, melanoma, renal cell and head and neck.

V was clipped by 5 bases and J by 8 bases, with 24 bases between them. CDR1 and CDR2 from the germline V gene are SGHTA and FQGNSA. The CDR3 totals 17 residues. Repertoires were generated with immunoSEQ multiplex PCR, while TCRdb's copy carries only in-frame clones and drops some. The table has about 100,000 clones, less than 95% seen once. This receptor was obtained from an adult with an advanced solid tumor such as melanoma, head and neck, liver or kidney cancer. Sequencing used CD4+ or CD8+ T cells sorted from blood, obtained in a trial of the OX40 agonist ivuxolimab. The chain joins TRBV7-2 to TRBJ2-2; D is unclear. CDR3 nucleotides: TGTGCCAGCAGCCCCCCCCGAATAGGGCCCTCGTCAGGGGAGCTGTTTTTT. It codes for CASSPPRIGPSSGELFF.